The clone carrying this T cell receptor (beta chain) was seen many times. Its matching antigen is unknown. TCRdb reprocessed the 5' RACE reads via MiXCR and lists one record per CDR3 protein. The sample consists of more than 150,000 distinct CDR3 sequences, roughly 13% of them appearing once. Germline CDR1 reads SGHRS; CDR2 reads YFSETQ. Trimming pared 0 bases from V and 4 bases from J, leaving 8 bases between. This CDR3 comprises 14 residues. This sample was taken from a study of CD8 T cells in ankylosing spondylitis. Study-wide results and caveats: From matched ankylosing spondylitis synovial fluid, disease-linked clones were reportedly recovered at significantly enriched levels. The disease-linked clones had a CD8+ phenotype and low blood frequencies.

V usage is TRBV5-1 and J usage is TRBJ2-1; D perhaps matches TRBD2 (5 bases). The sequenced sample consisted of blood, either unsorted or a sorted T cell fraction (not recorded which). The receptor was isolated from a male donor with ankylosing spondylitis or in good health (not recorded which). For the CDR3, the DNA is TGCGCCAGCAGCTTGGGCACGGGATACAATGAGCAGTTCTTC. This gives the protein CASSLGTGYNEQFF.